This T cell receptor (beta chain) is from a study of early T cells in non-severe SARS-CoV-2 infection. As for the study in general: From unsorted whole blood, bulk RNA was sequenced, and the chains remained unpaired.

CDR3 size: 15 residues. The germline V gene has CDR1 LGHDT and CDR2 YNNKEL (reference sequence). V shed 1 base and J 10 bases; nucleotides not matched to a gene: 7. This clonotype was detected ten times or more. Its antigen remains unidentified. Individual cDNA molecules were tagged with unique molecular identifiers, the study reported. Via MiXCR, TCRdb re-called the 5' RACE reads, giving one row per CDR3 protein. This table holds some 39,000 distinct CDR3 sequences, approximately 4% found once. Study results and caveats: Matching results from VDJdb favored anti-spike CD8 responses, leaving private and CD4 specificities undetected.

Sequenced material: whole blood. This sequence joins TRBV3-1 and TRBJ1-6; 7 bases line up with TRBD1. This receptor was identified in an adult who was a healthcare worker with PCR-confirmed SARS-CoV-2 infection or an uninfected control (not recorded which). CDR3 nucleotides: TGTGCCAGCAGCCAAGGGAGGGGGCCTGAATCACCCCTCCACTTT. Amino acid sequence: CASSQGRGPESPLHF.